This is a list of T cell receptor beta chains from one sample in a study of regulatory T cells in long-lasting Graves disease. One entry per CDR3 protein results from TCRdb running MiXCR on the multiplex PCR reads. The sample yields around 330,000 distinct CDR3 sequences, over 15% seen once. The sequences come from peripheral blood mononuclear cells (PBMCs), collected at new diagnosis, from a patient treated with antithyroid drugs. The receptors derive from a female donor with Graves disease. Both conserved end residues are part of each CDR3. D genes are given only for firm matches. Expanded clones are given a class, and other clones once, few, many or no size at all.

size	V	D	J	DNA	CDR3
many	TRBV20-1	TRBD2	TRBJ2-1	TGCAGTGCTAACCGGGGGGGATTGAGCAATGAGCAGTTCTTC	CSANRGGLSNEQFF
NA	TRBV6-5	TRBD1	TRBJ1-5	TGTGCCTGCAGTTACGGACAGGGTAGCAATCAGCCCCAGCATTTT	CACSYGQGSNQPQHF
few	TRBV9	TRBD2	TRBJ2-1	TGTGCCAGCAGCGTAGAGGGGCGGGAGAGCAATGAGCAGTTCTTC	CASSVEGRESNEQFF
many	TRBV30	NA	TRBJ2-7	TGTGCCTGGAGTGTACATGGGGACGAGCAGTACTTC	CAWSVHGDEQYF
NA	TRBV6-5	TRBD2	TRBJ2-5	TGTGCCAGCAGTTACGGCGGGGCACTAGCGGGAGAGACCCAGTACTTC	CASSYGGALAGETQYF
few	TRBV7-2	NA	TRBJ2-5	TGTGCCAGCAGCCTGACGGAAGAGACCCAGTACTTC	CASSLTEETQYF
many	TRBV11-2	NA	TRBJ2-1	TGTGCCAGCAGCTTAGAGATAGGGTCCTACTACAATGAGCAGTTCTTC	CASSLEIGSYYNEQFF
few	TRBV3-1	NA	TRBJ2-1	TGTGCCAGCAGCCCCCAATGGGACTTTTTCGGGAACAGCTCCTACAATGAGCAGTTCTTC	CASSPQWDFFGNSSYNEQFF
few	TRBV20-1	NA	TRBJ2-1	TGCAGTACTTGGGTCGGGGGAGAAGCGATCTACAATGAGCAGTTCTTC	CSTWVGGEAIYNEQFF
many	TRBV20-1	TRBD2	TRBJ2-1	TGCAGTGCTAGGCCGGGACTAGCGGGAGGGGCCAATGAGCAGTTCTTC	CSARPGLAGGANEQFF
many	TRBV3-1	NA	TRBJ2-3	TGTGCCAGCAGCCAAGAGAGGAACACAGATACGCAGTATTTT	CASSQERNTDTQYF
few	TRBV7-9	NA	TRBJ2-5	TGTGCCAGCAGCCCTCCGGGGATGGAGACCCAGTACTTC	CASSPPGMETQYF
few	TRBV27	NA	TRBJ2-2	TGTGCCAGCAGTTTATGGCTGAACACCGGGGAGCTGTTTTTT	CASSLWLNTGELFF
NA	TRBV6-5	NA	TRBJ2-1	TGTGCCAGCAGTTTTTTCGGGACCCAAAGGGACCATGAGCAGTTCTTC	CASSFFGTQRDHEQFF
many	TRBV3-1	NA	TRBJ1-1	TGTGCCAGCAGCCCCCGACGGAAAACTATGAACACTGAAGCTTTCTTT	CASSPRRKTMNTEAFF
many	TRBV7-6	NA	TRBJ2-3	TGTGCCAGCAGCTTAGGTCCCGGGGCGAGCACAGATACGCAGTATTTT	CASSLGPGASTDTQYF
many	TRBV19	NA	TRBJ2-2	TGTGCCAGTTTGAAGGGTTGGGCCGGGGAGCTGTTTTTT	CASLKGWAGELFF
many	TRBV2	NA	TRBJ2-5	TGTGCCAGTAAGGGGGTACAAGAGACCCAGTACTTC	CASKGVQETQYF
once	TRBV2	NA	TRBJ2-2	TGTGCCAGCGGAGAGACTAGTGTTGATCCCGGGGAGCTGTTTTTT	CASGETSVDPGELFF
many	TRBV11-2	NA	TRBJ1-1	TGTGCCAGCAGCTTAGACAGGGATAGTACTGTTTTCTTT	CASSLDRDSTVFF
many	TRBV7-9	NA	TRBJ2-5	TGTGCCAGCAGCCTCGGACAGCGGCAAGAGACCCAGTACTTC	CASSLGQRQETQYF
NA	TRBV6-5	NA	TRBJ1-5	TGTGCCAGCAGTTACTCGAGGGCAGGGCAACAGCCCCAGCATTTT	CASSYSRAGQQPQHF
many	TRBV27	NA	TRBJ1-2	TGTGCCAGCAGTTCACAGGTGCTAGCTAACTATGGCTACACCTTC	CASSSQVLANYGYTF
NA	TRBV7-9	TRBD2	TRBJ2-3	TGTGCCAGCACCATCCTAGCGGGAGTGGGTAGCACAGATACGCAGTATTTT	CASTILAGVGSTDTQYF
many	TRBV28	NA	TRBJ1-1	TGTGCCAGCAGTTTACCCCAACGGAACACTGAAGCTTTCTTT	CASSLPQRNTEAFF
many	TRBV5-5	TRBD2	TRBJ2-1	TGTGCCAGCAGCTGGGGTCTAGCGGTCTACAATGAGCAGTTCTTC	CASSWGLAVYNEQFF
NA	TRBV30	NA	TRBJ2-3	TGTGCCTGGAAAGAGAGCACAGATACGCAGTATTTT	CAWKESTDTQYF
NA	TRBV3-1	NA	TRBJ1-1	TGTGCCAGCAGCCAAGGGGCGGGGAGCGGCTGGACTGAAGCTTTCTTT	CASSQGAGSGWTEAFF